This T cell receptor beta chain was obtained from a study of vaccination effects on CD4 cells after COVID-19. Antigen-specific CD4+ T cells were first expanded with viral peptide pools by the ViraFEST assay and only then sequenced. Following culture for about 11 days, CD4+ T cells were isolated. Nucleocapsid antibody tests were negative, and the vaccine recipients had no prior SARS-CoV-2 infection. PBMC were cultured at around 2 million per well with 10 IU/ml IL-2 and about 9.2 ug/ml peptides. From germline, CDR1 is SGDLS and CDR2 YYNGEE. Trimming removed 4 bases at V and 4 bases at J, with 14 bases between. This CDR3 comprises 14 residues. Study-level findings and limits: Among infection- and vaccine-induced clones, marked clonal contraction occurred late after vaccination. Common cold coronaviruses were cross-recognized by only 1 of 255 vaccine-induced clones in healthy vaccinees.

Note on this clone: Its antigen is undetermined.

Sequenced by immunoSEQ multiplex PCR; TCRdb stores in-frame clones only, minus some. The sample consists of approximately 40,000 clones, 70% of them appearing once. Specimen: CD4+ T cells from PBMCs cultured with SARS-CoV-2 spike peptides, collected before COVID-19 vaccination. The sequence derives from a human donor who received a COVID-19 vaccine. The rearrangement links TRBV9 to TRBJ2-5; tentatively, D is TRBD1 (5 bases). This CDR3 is CASSYGARGETQYF. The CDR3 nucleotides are TGTGCCAGCAGCTATGGGGCTAGGGGAGAGACCCAGTACTTC.